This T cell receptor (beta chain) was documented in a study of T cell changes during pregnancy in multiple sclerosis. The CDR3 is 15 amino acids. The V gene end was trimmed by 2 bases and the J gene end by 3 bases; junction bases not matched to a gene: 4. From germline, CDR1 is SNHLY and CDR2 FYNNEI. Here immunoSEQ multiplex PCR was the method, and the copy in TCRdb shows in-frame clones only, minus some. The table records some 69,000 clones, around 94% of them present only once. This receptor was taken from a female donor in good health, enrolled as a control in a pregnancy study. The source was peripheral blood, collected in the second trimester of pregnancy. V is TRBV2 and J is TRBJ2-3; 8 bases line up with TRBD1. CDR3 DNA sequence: TGTGCCAGCAGTGAACGGACAGGGTCGACAGATACGCAGTATTTT. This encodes CASSERTGSTDTQYF.